This entry describes one T cell receptor (beta chain). This clone appeared once. It has no known antigen specificity. No base quality values were provided; no much bigger clone lies one nucleotide off. CDR1 and CDR2, looked up from the germline V gene, are SGHDN and FVKESK. From the cysteine through the phenylalanine, the CDR3 covers 16 amino acids. Solely the CDR3 DNA is kept, with 48 bases framed from the first base. A distance of 15 bases separates the germline ends of V and J, which lose 0 bases and 6 bases respectively. The data originate from a study of cytomegalovirus exposure and HLA in healthy donors (TCRdb year 2017). With respect to the entire study: According to a later analysis, the 120 or so validation repertoires were produced on the same platform as the 666 repertoires of the first cohort. Besides the first cohort of roughly 660 subjects, a separate validation cohort made up of 120 different subjects was used. To predict cytomegalovirus infection status, the study combined high-throughput TCR immunosequencing, statistical association of individual TCRs with disease status, and machine learning. The study aimed to test whether signatures of past pathogen exposure could be identified by cataloging public T cell receptors.

The donors were included in the validation cohort of 120 subjects, a group kept apart from the approximately 700-subject first cohort. The paper's findings and limits, for the study overall: A later analysis found that TCRs clustered in the first cohort also tended to co-occur in the roughly 120 validation repertoires, with approximately 93% of cluster scores above 0. A few of the identified cytomegalovirus-associated TCR beta chains were confirmed in vitro to be specific for cytomegalovirus antigens. In both the original and validation cohorts, the classifier was reported to diagnose cytomegalovirus status with high specificity and sensitivity. The authors suggested that the approach could potentially be extended to other disease states and immunological phenotypes. The study gave a list of 150 to 200 TCR beta chains associated with cytomegalovirus. Most TCR sequences were observed very rarely across donors, whereas some public TCRs were present in many individuals. The validation cohort had no HLA typing available for a later analysis, so co-occurrence within that cohort was assessed over all 110 or so repertoires.

The library was made by the immunoSEQ multiplex PCR assay. Per the original workflow: A statistical classification framework was built to diagnose cytomegalovirus status from the catalog of TCR beta chain sequences. TCRdb re-hosts the immuneACCESS table, in-frame sequences only. Its copies lack some clones; in the studies checked, an unresolved V gene accounts for under half of them, and the cause for the rest is not known. The DNA was the basis for D and trimming; V, J and clone size are from that table. This sample is represented by 150,000 to 200,000 clones; over 80% of them were singletons. The leading ten clones occupy around 2.4% of the sample.

This sequence originates from a man aged 30-40 years in good health and CMV-seropositive. Sequenced material: PBMCs. The chain is made from TRBV14 and TRBJ2-1; no confident D gene assignment can be made. The nucleotide sequence is given as TGTGCCAGCAGCCAAGATCATGGGCTCCTCTTCAATGAGCAGTTCTTC. Its protein is CASSQDHGLLFNEQFF.